This entry features one T cell receptor (beta chain) sequence. Its antigen is undetermined. This CDR3 spans 13 amino acids. Germline CDR1 is LNHDA and CDR2 is SQIVND (reference sequence). Deletions cut 6 bases from V and 4 bases from J, with 13 bases between. The sample belongs to a study of cytomegalovirus exposure and HLA in healthy donors. Study outcomes and limitations: The classifier was said to identify cytomegalovirus status with high specificity and sensitivity. In vitro checks showed that three CMV-associated chains really do target CMV antigens. Overall, approximately 180 TCR beta chains were annotated as cytomegalovirus-associated.

The repertoire was sequenced with immunoSEQ multiplex PCR; TCRdb's copy has only in-frame clones and lacks some. The sample has some 170,000 clones, 85% to 90% seen once. The donors were members of the approximately 120-subject validation cohort (separate from the approximately 670-subject first cohort). The clonotype originates from a young woman in good health and CMV-seropositive. The sample was PBMCs. V and J are TRBV19 and TRBJ2-7; D possibly corresponds to TRBD2 (6 bases). CDR3 region: CASRPSGGYEQYF. In DNA form, the CDR3 reads TGTGCCAGTAGACCAAGTGGAGGGTACGAGCAGTACTTC.